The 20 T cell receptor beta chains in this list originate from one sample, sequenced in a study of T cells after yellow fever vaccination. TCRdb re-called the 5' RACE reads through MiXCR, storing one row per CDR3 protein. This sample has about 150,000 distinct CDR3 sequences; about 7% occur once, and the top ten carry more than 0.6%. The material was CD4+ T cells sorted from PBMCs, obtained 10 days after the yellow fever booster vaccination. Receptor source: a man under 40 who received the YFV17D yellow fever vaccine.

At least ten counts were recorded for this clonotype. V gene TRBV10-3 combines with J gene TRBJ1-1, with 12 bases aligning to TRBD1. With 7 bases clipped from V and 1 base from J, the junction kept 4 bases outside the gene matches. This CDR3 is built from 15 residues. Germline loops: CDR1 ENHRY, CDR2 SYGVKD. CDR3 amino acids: CAITGDRGRNTEAFF. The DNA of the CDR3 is TGTGCCATCACCGGGGACAGGGGGCGGAACACTGAAGCTTTCTTT.

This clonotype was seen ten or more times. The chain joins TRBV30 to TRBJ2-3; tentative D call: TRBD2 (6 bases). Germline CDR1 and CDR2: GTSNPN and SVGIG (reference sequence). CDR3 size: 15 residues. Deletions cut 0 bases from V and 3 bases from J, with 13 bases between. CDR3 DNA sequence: TGTGCCTGGAGTGTACCGCTCCGGGGGACAGATACGCAGTATTTT. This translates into CAWSVPLRGTDTQYF.

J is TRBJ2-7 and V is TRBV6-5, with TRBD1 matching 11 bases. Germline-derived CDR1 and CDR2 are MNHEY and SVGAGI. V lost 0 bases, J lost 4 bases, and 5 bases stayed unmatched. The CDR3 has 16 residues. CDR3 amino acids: CASSYSRTGGNYEQYF. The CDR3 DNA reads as TGTGCCAGCAGTTACTCTAGGACAGGGGGCAATTACGAGCAGTACTTC.

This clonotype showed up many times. The CDR3 DNA reads TGTGCCAGCCTTAGGGGAGGTGCAATTGGGGATACGCAGTATTTT. Protein product: CASLRGGAIGDTQYF. The chain links TRBV7-2 to TRBJ2-3, with a tentative D call TRBD2 (6 bases). Looked up from germline, CDR1 is SGHTA and CDR2 is FQGNSA. The CDR3 extends over 15 amino acids. Trimming cost V 8 bases and J 6 bases, with 21 bases left between them.

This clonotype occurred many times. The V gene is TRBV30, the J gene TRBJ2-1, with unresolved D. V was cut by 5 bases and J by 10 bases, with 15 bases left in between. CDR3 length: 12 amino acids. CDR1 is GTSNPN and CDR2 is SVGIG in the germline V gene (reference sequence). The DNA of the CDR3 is TGTGCCTGGGGTTCGATGTTGAAGGAGCAGTTCTTC. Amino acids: CAWGSMLKEQFF.

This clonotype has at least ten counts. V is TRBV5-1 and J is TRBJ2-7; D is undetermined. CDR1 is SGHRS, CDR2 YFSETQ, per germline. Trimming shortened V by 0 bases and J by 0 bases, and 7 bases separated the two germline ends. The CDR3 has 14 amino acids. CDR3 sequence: CASSLVTSSYEQYF. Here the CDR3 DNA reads TGCGCCAGCAGCTTGGTCACCAGCTCCTACGAGCAGTACTTC.

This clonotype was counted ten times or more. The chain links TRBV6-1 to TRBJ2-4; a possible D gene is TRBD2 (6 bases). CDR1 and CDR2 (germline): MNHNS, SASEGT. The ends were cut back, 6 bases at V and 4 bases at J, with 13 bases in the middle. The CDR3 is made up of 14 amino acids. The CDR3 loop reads CASRGGGLKNIQYF. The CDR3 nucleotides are TGTGCCAGCAGGGGAGGCGGACTGAAAAACATTCAGTACTTC.

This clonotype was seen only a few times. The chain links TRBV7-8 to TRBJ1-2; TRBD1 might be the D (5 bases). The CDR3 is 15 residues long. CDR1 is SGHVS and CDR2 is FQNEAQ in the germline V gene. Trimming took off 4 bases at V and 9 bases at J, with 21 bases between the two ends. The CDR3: CASSSHTGDGGRYTF. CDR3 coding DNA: TGTGCCAGCAGCTCCCATACAGGAGACGGTGGACGCTACACCTTC.

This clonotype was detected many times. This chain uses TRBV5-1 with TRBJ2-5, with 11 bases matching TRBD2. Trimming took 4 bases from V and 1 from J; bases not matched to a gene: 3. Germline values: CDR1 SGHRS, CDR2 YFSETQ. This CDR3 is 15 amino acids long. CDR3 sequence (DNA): TGCGCCAGCAGCAATGGGACTAGCGGCCAAGAGACCCAGTACTTC. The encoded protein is CASSNGTSGQETQYF.

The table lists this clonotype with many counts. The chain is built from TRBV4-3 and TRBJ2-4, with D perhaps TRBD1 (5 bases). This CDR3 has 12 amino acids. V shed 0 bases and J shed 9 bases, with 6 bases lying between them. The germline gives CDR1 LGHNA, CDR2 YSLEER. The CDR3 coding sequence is TGCGCCAGCAGCCAAGACAGGGCCATTCAGTACTTC. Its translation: CASSQDRAIQYF.

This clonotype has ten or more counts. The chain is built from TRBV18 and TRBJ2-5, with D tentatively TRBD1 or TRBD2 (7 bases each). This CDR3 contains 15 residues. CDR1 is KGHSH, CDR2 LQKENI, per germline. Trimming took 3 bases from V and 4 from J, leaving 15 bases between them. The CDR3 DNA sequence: TGTGCCAGCTCACCCACCTTCAGGGGGGGAGAGACCCAGTACTTC. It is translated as CASSPTFRGGETQYF.

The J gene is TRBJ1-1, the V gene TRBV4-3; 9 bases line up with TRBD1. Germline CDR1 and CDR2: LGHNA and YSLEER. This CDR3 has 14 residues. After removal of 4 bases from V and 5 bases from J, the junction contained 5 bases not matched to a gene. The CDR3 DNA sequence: TGCGCCAGCAGCCCCACAGGGGGCCGGACTGAAGCTTTCTTT. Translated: CASSPTGGRTEAFF.

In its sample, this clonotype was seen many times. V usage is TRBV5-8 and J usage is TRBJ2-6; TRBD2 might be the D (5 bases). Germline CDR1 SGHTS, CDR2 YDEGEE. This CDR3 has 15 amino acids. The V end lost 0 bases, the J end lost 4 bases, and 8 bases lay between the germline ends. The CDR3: CASSLGTRGANVLTF. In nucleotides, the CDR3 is TGTGCCAGCAGCTTGGGGACTCGGGGGGCCAACGTCCTGACTTTC.

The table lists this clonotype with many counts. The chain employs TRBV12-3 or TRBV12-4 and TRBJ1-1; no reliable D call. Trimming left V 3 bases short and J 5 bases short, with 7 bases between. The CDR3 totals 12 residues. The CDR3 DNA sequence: TGTGCCAGCAGTTTTCCGGGTACTGAAGCTTTCTTT. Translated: CASSFPGTEAFF.

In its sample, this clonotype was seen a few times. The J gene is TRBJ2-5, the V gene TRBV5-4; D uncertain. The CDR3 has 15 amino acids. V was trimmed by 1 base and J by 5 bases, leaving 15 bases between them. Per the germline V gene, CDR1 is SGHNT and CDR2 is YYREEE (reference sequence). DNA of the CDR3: TGTGCCAGCAGCTTGAATAGAGTGGTTGTCGAGACCCAGTACTTC. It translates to CASSLNRVVVETQYF. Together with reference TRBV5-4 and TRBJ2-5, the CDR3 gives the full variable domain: ETGVTQSPTHLIKTRGQQVTLRCSSQSGHNTVSWYQQALGQGPQFIFQYYREEENGRGNFPPRFSGLQFPNYSSELNVNALELDDSALYLCASSLNRVVVETQYFGPGTRLLVL.

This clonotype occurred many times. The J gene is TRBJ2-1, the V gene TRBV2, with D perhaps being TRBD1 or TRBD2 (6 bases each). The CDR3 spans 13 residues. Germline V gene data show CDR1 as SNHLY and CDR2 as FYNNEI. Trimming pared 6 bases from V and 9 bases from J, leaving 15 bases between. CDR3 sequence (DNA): TGTGCCAGCAGAGCCTCCGGGGGCGGTGAGCAGTTCTTC. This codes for CASRASGGGEQFF.

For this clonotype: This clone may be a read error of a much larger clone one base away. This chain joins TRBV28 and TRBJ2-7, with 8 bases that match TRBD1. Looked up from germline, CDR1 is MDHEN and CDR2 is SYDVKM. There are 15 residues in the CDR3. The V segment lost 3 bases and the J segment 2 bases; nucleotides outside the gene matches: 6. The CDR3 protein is CASSLQGDRTYEQYF. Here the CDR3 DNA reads TGTGCCAGCAGTTTGCAGGGGGACAGGACCTACGAGCAGTACTTC.

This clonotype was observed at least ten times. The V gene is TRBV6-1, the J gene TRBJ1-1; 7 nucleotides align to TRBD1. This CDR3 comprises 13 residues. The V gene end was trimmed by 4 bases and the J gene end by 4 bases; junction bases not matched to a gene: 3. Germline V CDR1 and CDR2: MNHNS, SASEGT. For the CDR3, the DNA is TGTGCCAGCAGTGTTCCAGGGGGCACTGAAGCTTTCTTT. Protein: CASSVPGGTEAFF.

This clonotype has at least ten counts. CDR3 nucleotide sequence: TGTGCCAGCAGCTTCAGGCCGACTTCCTACGAGCAGTACTTC. Translating gives CASSFRPTSYEQYF. The chain joins TRBV7-2 to TRBJ2-7; D remains ambiguous. The CDR3 covers 14 residues. The V and J ends lost 3 bases and 1 base respectively, with 10 bases between them. Germline lookup yields CDR1 SGHTA and CDR2 FQGNSA.

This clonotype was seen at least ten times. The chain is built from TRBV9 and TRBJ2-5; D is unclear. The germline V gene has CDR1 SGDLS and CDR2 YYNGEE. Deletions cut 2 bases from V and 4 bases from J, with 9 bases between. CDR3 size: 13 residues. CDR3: CASSVDLGETQYF. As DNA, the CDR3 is TGTGCCAGCAGCGTTGACTTAGGAGAGACCCAGTACTTC.